What follows describes a single T cell receptor (beta chain). The repertoire was sequenced with immunoSEQ multiplex PCR; TCRdb's copy has only in-frame clones and lacks some. This sample has 50,000 to 65,000 clones; roughly 90% occur once, and the top ten carry 3.5% to 5%. This entry comes from a study of blood T cell repertoires in COVID-19. The wider study: Donors in the United States, Italy and Spain gave samples during acute or convalescent COVID-19.

With V trimmed by 4 bases and J by 3 bases, 12 bases remained unmatched. The CDR3 consists of 18 residues. The germline V gene encodes CDR1 SGHRS and CDR2 YFSETQ. Sequenced sample: peripheral blood. This chain links TRBV5-1 with TRBJ2-6; 8 bases fit TRBD1. The sequence derives from a human donor in a cohort sampled during active COVID-19. This CDR3 is CASSQGRADRGGANVLTF. The CDR3 nucleotides read TGCGCCAGCAGCCAAGGGCGAGCAGACAGGGGTGGGGCCAACGTCCTGACTTTC.